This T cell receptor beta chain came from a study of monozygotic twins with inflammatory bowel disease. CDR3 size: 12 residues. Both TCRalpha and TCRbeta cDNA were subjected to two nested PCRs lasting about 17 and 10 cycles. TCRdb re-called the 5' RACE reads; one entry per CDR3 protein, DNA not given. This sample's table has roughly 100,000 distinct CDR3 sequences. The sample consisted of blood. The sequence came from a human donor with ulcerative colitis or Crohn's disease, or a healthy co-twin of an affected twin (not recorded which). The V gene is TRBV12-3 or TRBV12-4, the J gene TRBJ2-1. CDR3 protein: CASTFSGNEQFF.